This T cell receptor (beta chain) derives from a study of blood T cell repertoires in COVID-19. Recovered status applied to Cohort 3 donors who had two consecutive negative PCRs. It also applied to those with clearance or with symptom resolution. In the original processing: Reference gene primer amplification in the assay estimated nucleated cell counts. Clones were sequenced by immunoSEQ multiplex PCR, and TCRdb holds only the in-frame ones, with some missing. That table is the source of V, J and clone size, and D and trimming were worked out from the DNA. The sample includes a few hundred thousand clones, approximately 85% of them seen just once. This CDR3 region has 18 residues. V lost 4 bases to trimming and J lost 4 bases; unmatched junction nucleotides: 15. The germline gives CDR1 LGHDT, CDR2 YNNKEL (reference sequence).

Material for sequencing was PBMCs or T cells enriched from blood (not recorded which). J is TRBJ2-5 and V is TRBV3-1 (or the pseudogene TRBV3-2), with TRBD2 matching over 10 bases. The sequence was collected from a man aged 25-45 years who had recovered from COVID-19. In nucleotides, the CDR3 is TGTGCCAGCAGCCCCAACTCTGGGACTAGCGAAGGGGTAGAGACCCAGTACTTC. As protein: CASSPNSGTSEGVETQYF.